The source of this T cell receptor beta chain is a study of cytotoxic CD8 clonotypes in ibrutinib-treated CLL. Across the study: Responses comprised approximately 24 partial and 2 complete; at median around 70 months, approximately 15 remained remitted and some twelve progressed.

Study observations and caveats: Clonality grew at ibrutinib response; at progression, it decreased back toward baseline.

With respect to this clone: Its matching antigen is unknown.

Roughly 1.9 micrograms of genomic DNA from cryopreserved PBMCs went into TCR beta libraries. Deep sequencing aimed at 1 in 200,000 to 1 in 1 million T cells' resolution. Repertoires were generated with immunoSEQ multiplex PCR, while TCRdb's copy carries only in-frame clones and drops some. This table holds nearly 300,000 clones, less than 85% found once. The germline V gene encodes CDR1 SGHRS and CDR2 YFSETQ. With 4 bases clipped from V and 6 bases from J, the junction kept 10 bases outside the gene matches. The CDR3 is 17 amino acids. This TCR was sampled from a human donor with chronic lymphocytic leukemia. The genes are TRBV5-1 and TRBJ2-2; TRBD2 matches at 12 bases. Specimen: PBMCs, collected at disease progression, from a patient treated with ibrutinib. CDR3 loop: CASSRSSGGGIPGELFF. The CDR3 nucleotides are TGCGCCAGCAGCCGGTCTAGCGGGGGGGGCATCCCCGGGGAGCTGTTTTTT.